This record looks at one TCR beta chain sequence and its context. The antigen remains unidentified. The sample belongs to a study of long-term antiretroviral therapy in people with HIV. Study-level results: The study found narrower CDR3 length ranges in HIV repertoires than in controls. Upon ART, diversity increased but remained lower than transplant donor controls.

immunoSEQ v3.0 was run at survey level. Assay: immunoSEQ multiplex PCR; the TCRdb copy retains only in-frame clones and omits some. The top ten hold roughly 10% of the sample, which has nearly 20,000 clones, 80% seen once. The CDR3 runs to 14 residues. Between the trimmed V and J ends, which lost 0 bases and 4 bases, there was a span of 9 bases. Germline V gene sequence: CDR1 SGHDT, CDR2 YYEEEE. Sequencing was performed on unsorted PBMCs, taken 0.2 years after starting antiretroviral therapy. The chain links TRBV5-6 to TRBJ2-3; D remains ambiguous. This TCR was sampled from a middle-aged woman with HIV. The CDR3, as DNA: TGTGCCAGCAGCTTGGGGCTACCCGCAGATACGCAGTATTTT. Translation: CASSLGLPADTQYF.